One sample yielded the 7 T cell receptor beta chains listed below, sequenced in a study of CD8 T cells in Susac syndrome. An input of about 0.5 to 1 ug of RNA was subjected to reverse transcription using random hexamers. TCRdb re-called the immunoSEQ multiplex PCR reads through MiXCR, storing one row per CDR3 protein. The data show 300,000 or so distinct CDR3 sequences, with just over 90% seen just once and 0.065% held by the top ten. Sequencing input: CD4+ T cells from PBMCs. These receptors all stem from a human donor with multiple sclerosis.

The chain uses TRBV29-1 and TRBJ2-2; D is unclear. V lost 4 bases and J 0 bases, leaving 12 bases between the germline ends. The CDR3 length is 15 residues. Germline lookup yields CDR1 SQVTM and CDR2 ANQGSEA. Written as DNA, the CDR3 is TGCAGCGTTGGCTCTGCGGAGTCGAACACCGGGGAGCTGTTTTTT. Protein sequence: CSVGSAESNTGELFF.

This rearrangement joins TRBV7-9 to TRBJ2-7; 13 bases map to TRBD2. This CDR3 region has 17 residues. Losses at the gene ends were 5 bases for V and 3 bases for J; bases not matched to a gene: 10. Per the germline V gene, CDR1 is SEHNR and CDR2 is FQNEAQ (reference sequence). Here the CDR3 DNA reads TGTGCCAGCAGCCCCCGTTCGGGACTAGCGGGATACTACGAGCAGTACTTC. Its protein is CASSPRSGLAGYYEQYF.

The rearrangement uses TRBV7-2 and TRBJ2-4, with D perhaps matching TRBD1 (5 bases). The ends were cut back, 2 bases at V and 9 bases at J, with 8 bases in the middle. CDR3 size: 12 residues. Germline V gene sequence: CDR1 SGHTA, CDR2 FQGNSA. In DNA form, the CDR3 reads TGTGCCAGCAGCTTACAGGGAACCATTCAGTACTTC. This encodes CASSLQGTIQYF.

The J gene is TRBJ1-2, the V gene TRBV5-1; D call uncertain. Germline CDR1 is SGHRS and CDR2 is YFSETQ. Trimming took off 2 bases at V and 8 bases at J, with 10 bases between the two ends. The CDR3 covers 12 residues. CDR3 residues: CASSFGLEGYTF. CDR3 DNA sequence: TGCGCCAGCAGCTTCGGTCTCGAGGGCTACACCTTC.

The CDR3 spells CAVEGRTDTQYF. The CDR3 DNA follows: TGTGCGGTGGAGGGGCGTACAGATACGCAGTATTTT. This chain links TRBV19 with TRBJ2-3, with a tentative D call TRBD2 (6 bases). Germline V lookup: CDR1 LNHDA, CDR2 SQIVND (reference sequence). CDR3 length: 12 amino acids.

This CDR3 is CASSLTPRTSARNEQFF. Written as DNA, the CDR3 is TGCGCCAGCAGCTTAACCCCGAGGACTAGCGCTCGCAATGAGCAGTTCTTC. The chain uses TRBV5-1 and TRBJ2-1; 9 bases are shared with TRBD2. Germline loops: CDR1 SGHRS, CDR2 YFSETQ. Trimming cost V 2 bases and J 6 bases; bases outside gene matches: 12. The length of the CDR3 is 17 residues.

The rearrangement uses TRBV9 and TRBJ1-1, with D unresolved. Germline V gene data show CDR1 as SGDLS and CDR2 as YYNGEE. The V gene lost 2 bases and the J gene lost 7 bases, with 12 bases spanning the gap. The CDR3 is 13 amino acids. The CDR3 region has the DNA TGTGCCAGCAGCGTGGGCCACATAAGTGAAGCTTTCTTT. This encodes CASSVGHISEAFF.